The clone carrying this T cell receptor beta chain was seen only a few times. Its antigen is not identified. Unique molecular identifiers were used to barcode this TCRbeta library. Each CDR3 protein is one row after TCRdb ran MiXCR on the PCR reads. The sample holds around 270,000 distinct CDR3 sequences, over 9% seen once. The data originate from a study of T-cell reconstitution after alpha-beta-depleted transplantation in children. Study-wide points: Some patients' high day-60 TCRbeta diversity was attributed to recipient cells surviving conditioning. The main origin of T-cell counts and diversity one year after transplant was newly produced T cells. Several hundred rapidly expanded clones from non-depleted graft cells reportedly supplied alpha-beta T cells about two months post-transplant.

The CDR3 is made up of 17 amino acids. Losses at the gene ends were 0 bases for V and 5 bases for J; bases not matched to a gene: 7. Germline lookup yields CDR1 MNHEY and CDR2 SVGAGI. This TCR was recovered from a boy under two years old with acute myeloid leukemia, due to receive a stem cell transplant. The V gene is TRBV6-5, the J gene TRBJ2-2; 9 positions agree with TRBD2. Sequenced material: PBMCs, taken before TCRalphabeta/CD19-depleted stem cell transplant. The DNA of the CDR3 is TGTGCCAGCAGTTACTCGTTGGCGGGGGGGCGGACCGGGGAGCTGTTTTTT. Encoded protein: CASSYSLAGGRTGELFF.